A selection of T cell receptor beta chains follows, all from one sample in a study of control samples from healthy donors and cancer patients. Profiling relied on immunoSEQ multiplex PCR, and the TCRdb table lists in-frame clones only, not all of them. The data show some 120,000 clones, more than 70% seen once. Sequencing was done on a sample of blood. The receptors shown here come from a woman in her sixties or seventies in good health. Both conserved end residues are part of each CDR3. D genes are given only for firm matches. Size is omitted from some rows. Given values are once, few, many or a class for expanded clones.

J | size | V | D | CDR3 | DNA
TRBJ2-5 | . | TRBV4-2 | TRBD2 | CASSQDIRGGAGSETQYF | TGTGCCAGCAGCCAAGATATCCGCGGGGGGGCCGGTTCTGAGACCCAGTACTTC
TRBJ1-2 | . | TRBV27 | . | CASSLWGSYGYTF | TGTGCCAGCAGTTTATGGGGATCCTATGGCTACACCTTC
TRBJ2-7 | . | TRBV9 | . | CASSVGVGYEQYF | TGTGCCAGCAGCGTAGGCGTGGGGTACGAGCAGTACTTC
TRBJ2-1 | . | TRBV24-1 | . | CATSDLGDGTYNEQFF | TGTGCCACCAGTGATTTAGGGGACGGCACCTACAATGAGCAGTTCTTC
TRBJ2-7 | . | TRBV29-1 | . | CSVPGLKAPYEQYF | TGCAGCGTTCCGGGGCTAAAGGCACCCTACGAGCAGTACTTC
TRBJ2-1 | . | TRBV27 | TRBD2 | CASSLSPSGGYNEQFF | TGTGCCAGCAGTTTATCGCCTAGCGGGGGGTACAATGAGCAGTTCTTC
TRBJ2-3 | . | TRBV9 | . | CASSVGGLLDTDTQYF | TGTGCCAGCAGCGTAGGGGGACTCCTGGACACAGATACGCAGTATTTT
TRBJ1-3 | . | TRBV18 | . | CASSPEGSGNTIYF | TGTGCCAGCTCACCCGAGGGTTCTGGAAACACCATATATTTT
TRBJ1-2 | . | TRBV7-9 | . | CASSQRSLSYGYTF | TGTGCCAGCAGCCAAAGATCCTTGTCCTATGGCTACACCTTC
TRBJ2-7 | . | TRBV5-1 | . | CASSVSYEQYF | TGCGCCAGCAGCGTTAGCTACGAGCAGTACTTC
TRBJ1-1 | . | TRBV5-1 | . | CASSFLGRGSDTEAFF | TGCGCCAGCAGCTTCTTAGGACGGGGGAGTGACACTGAAGCTTTCTTT
TRBJ2-3 | . | TRBV6-2/TRBV6-3 | TRBD2 | CASSYYPGAASGETTDTQYF | TGTGCCAGCAGTTACTACCCCGGGGCGGCTAGCGGGGAAACGACAGATACGCAGTATTTT
TRBJ1-4 | . | TRBV10-3 | . | CASTPGGGGNEKLFF | TGTGCCAGTACCCCGGGGGGGGGCGGAAATGAAAAACTGTTTTTT
TRBJ1-2 | . | TRBV11-2 | . | CASSLSHSANYGYTF | TGTGCCAGCAGCTTATCCCACAGTGCTAACTATGGCTACACCTTC
TRBJ1-6 | . | TRBV5-6 | . | CASSPWGVDGTSPLHF | TGTGCCAGCAGCCCTTGGGGGGTGGACGGAACGTCACCCCTCCACTTT
TRBJ2-5 | . | TRBV7-2 | . | CASSPRGETQYF | TGTGCCAGCAGCCCGAGGGGGGAGACCCAGTACTTC
TRBJ1-5 | . | TRBV5-1 | . | CASSRTGPTLETQHF | TGCGCCAGCAGCAGAACAGGGCCCACCTTAGAGACCCAGCATTTT
TRBJ1-2 | . | TRBV6-5 | TRBD1 | CASSYDRGKGYTF | TGTGCCAGCAGTTACGACAGGGGAAAGGGCTACACCTTC
TRBJ1-1 | . | TRBV5-1 | . | CASSLGTEAFF | TGCGCCAGCAGCTTGGGCACTGAAGCTTTCTTT
TRBJ2-1 | . | TRBV28 | TRBD2 | CASWVNGGIINEQFF | TGTGCCAGCTGGGTCAACGGGGGGATTATCAATGAGCAGTTCTTC
TRBJ2-4 | . | TRBV9 | TRBD1 | CASSPRLPGQGAKNIQYF | TGTGCCAGCAGCCCACGATTACCGGGACAGGGGGCCAAAAACATTCAGTACTTC
TRBJ1-2 | . | TRBV18 | . | CASSPTGIYGYTF | TGTGCCAGCTCTCCGACGGGGATCTATGGCTACACCTTC
TRBJ2-4 | . | TRBV15 | . | CATSGGGKAKNIQYF | TGTGCCACCAGCGGGGGGGGCAAAGCCAAAAACATTCAGTACTTC
TRBJ2-1 | . | TRBV5-1 | TRBD2 | CASSLLTSGGASYNEQFF | TGCGCCAGCAGCTTGCTGACTAGCGGGGGGGCTTCGTACAATGAGCAGTTCTTC
TRBJ2-1 | . | TRBV12-5 | TRBD1 | CASGSGTGSDEQFF | TGTGCTAGTGGTTCCGGGACAGGGTCGGATGAGCAGTTCTTC
TRBJ1-2 | . | TRBV2 | . | CASSRDGNYGYTF | TGTGCCAGCAGTCGGGACGGAAACTATGGCTACACCTTC
TRBJ2-3 | . | TRBV9 | . | CASSAGGGSTDTQYF | TGTGCCAGCAGTGCAGGGGGGGGCAGCACAGATACGCAGTATTTT
TRBJ1-1 | . | TRBV29-1 | . | CSATENTEAFF | TGCAGCGCCACAGAGAACACTGAAGCTTTCTTT
TRBJ2-1 | once | TRBV6-4 | . | CASSGYFPGHLNEQFF | TGTGCCAGCAGTGGCTACTTCCCGGGACACCTCAATGAGCAGTTCTTC
TRBJ2-3 | . | TRBV5-8 | . | CASSLGRLAQYF | TGTGCCAGCAGCTTGGGACGCCTCGCGCAGTATTTT
TRBJ1-1 | few | TRBV4-1 | . | CASSQPYMGAFF | TGCGCCAGCAGCCAACCTTATATGGGGGCTTTCTTT
TRBJ1-1 | . | TRBV11-1 | . | CASSLGRIVAEAFF | TGTGCCAGCAGCTTAGGGCGTATAGTGGCTGAAGCTTTCTTT
TRBJ1-2 | once | TRBV28 | TRBD1 | CASRPQGDYGYTF | TGTGCCAGCAGACCACAGGGGGACTATGGCTACACCTTC
TRBJ1-4 | . | TRBV21-1 | . | CASSNRSRGRVGTNEKLFF | TGTGCCAGCAGCAACCGCTCCAGGGGGCGCGTAGGAACTAATGAAAAACTGTTTTTT
TRBJ1-3 | . | TRBV27 | TRBD1 | CASSSTGGGNTIYF | TGTGCCAGCAGTTCTACAGGGGGCGGAAACACCATATATTTT
TRBJ2-5 | . | TRBV15 | . | CATSRTGFQETQYF | TGTGCCACCAGCAGGACAGGTTTCCAGGAGACCCAGTACTTC
TRBJ2-5 | . | TRBV6-1 | TRBD1 | CASSGPRRSGGRETQYF | TGTGCCAGCAGTGGACCCCGTAGGTCAGGGGGCAGGGAGACCCAGTACTTC
TRBJ2-5 | . | TRBV5-6 | . | CASSRRPGTAETQYF | TGTGCCAGCAGCCGAAGGCCCGGGACGGCGGAGACCCAGTACTTC
TRBJ2-7 | . | TRBV6-5 | . | CASRVRGDYYEQYF | TGTGCCAGCAGAGTACGGGGTGATTATTACGAGCAGTACTTC
TRBJ1-1 | once | TRBV7-9 | . | CASSLATVNTEAFF | TGTGCCAGCAGCTTAGCAACAGTGAACACTGAAGCTTTCTTT
TRBJ1-5 | . | TRBV15 | . | CATSRDYAGTSNQPQHF | TGTGCCACCAGCAGAGATTATGCAGGGACGAGCAATCAGCCCCAGCATTTT
TRBJ1-1 | . | TRBV27 | TRBD1 | CASSRQGWSTEAFF | TGTGCCAGCAGTCGACAGGGGTGGAGCACTGAAGCTTTCTTT
TRBJ2-5 | . | TRBV14 | . | CASSYTTGKETQYF | TGTGCCAGCAGCTACACGACGGGAAAGGAGACCCAGTACTTC
TRBJ1-1 | . | TRBV2 | TRBD1 | CASQGESSTEAFF | TGTGCCAGCCAGGGGGAGAGTAGCACTGAAGCTTTCTTT
TRBJ1-2 | . | TRBV4-1 | . | CASSQGEATNYGYTF | TGCGCCAGCAGCCAAGGAGAGGCTACTAACTATGGCTACACCTTC
TRBJ2-1 | . | TRBV27 | . | CASRALGSYNEQFF | TGTGCCAGCAGGGCCCTTGGGTCATACAATGAGCAGTTCTTC
TRBJ1-1 | once | TRBV7-2 | . | CASSLRMNTEAFF | TGTGCCAGCAGCTTAAGGATGAACACTGAAGCTTTCTTT
TRBJ2-1 | . | TRBV5-1 | TRBD2 | CASSPPTSGYNEQFF | TGCGCCAGCAGCCCACCGACTAGCGGGTACAATGAGCAGTTCTTC
TRBJ2-5 | . | TRBV29-1 | TRBD2 | CSVVPSGGARETQYF | TGCAGCGTTGTCCCTAGCGGGGGGGCCCGGGAGACCCAGTACTTC
TRBJ1-1 | . | TRBV13 | . | CASTRGGNGGGEAFF | TGTGCCAGCACCCGAGGAGGAAACGGGGGAGGTGAAGCTTTCTTT
TRBJ2-1 | . | TRBV4-1 | TRBD2 | CASSQGLAGGYNEQFF | TGCGCCAGCAGCCAGGGACTAGCGGGGGGGTACAATGAGCAGTTCTTC
TRBJ2-6 | . | TRBV25-1 | . | CASSGISGANVLTF | TGTGCCAGCAGTGGTATCTCTGGGGCCAACGTCCTGACTTTC
TRBJ2-7 | . | TRBV6-9 | . | CASTAAGPTYEQYF | TGTGCCAGCACTGCAGCGGGTCCTACCTACGAGCAGTACTTC
TRBJ1-5 | . | TRBV7-9 | . | CASSLRGGGQPQHF | TGTGCCAGCAGCTTGCGGGGAGGAGGGCAGCCCCAGCATTTT
TRBJ2-1 | . | TRBV27 | . | CASHAASSYNEQFF | TGTGCCAGCCATGCGGCCAGCTCCTACAATGAGCAGTTCTTC
TRBJ1-1 | . | TRBV28 | . | CASRRSGVGPSEAFF | TGTGCCAGCAGACGGTCTGGGGTCGGGCCCTCTGAAGCTTTCTTT
TRBJ1-2 | . | TRBV24-1 | . | CATSAEVGRVRGYGYTF | TGTGCCACCAGTGCCGAAGTTGGTAGGGTCCGGGGCTATGGCTACACCTTC